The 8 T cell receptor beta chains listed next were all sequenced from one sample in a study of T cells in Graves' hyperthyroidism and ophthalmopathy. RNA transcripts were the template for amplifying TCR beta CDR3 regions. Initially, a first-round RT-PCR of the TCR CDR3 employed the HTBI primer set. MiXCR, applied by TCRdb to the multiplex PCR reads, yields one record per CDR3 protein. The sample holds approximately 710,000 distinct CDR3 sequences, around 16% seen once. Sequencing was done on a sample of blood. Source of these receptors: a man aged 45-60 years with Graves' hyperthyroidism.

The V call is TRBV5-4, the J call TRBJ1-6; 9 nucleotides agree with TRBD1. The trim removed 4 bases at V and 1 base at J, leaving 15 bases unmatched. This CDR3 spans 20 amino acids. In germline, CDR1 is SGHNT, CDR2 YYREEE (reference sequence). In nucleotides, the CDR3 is TGTGCCAGCAGCCACGGAACAGGGGGCAGAAGTAGTTCCTATAATTCACCCCTCCACTTT. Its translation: CASSHGTGGRSSSYNSPLHF.

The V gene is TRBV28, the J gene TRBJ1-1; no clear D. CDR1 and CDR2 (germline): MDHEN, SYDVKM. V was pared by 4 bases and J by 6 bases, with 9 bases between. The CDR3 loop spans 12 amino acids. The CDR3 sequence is CASSSAYPEAFF. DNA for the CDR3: TGTGCCAGCAGTTCCGCTTACCCTGAAGCTTTCTTT. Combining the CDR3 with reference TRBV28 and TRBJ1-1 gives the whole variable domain DVKVTQSSRYLVKRTGEKVFLECVQDMDHENMFWYRQDPGLGLRLIYFSYDVKMKEKGDIPEGYSVSREKKERFSLILESASTNQTSMYLCASSSAYPEAFFGQGTRLTVV.

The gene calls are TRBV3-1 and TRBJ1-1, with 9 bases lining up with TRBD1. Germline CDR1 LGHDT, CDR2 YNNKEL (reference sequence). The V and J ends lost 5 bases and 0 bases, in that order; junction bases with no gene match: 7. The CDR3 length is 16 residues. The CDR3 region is CASSNLDRGLNTEAFF. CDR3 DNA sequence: TGTGCCAGCAGCAATCTGGACAGGGGCCTGAACACTGAAGCTTTCTTT.

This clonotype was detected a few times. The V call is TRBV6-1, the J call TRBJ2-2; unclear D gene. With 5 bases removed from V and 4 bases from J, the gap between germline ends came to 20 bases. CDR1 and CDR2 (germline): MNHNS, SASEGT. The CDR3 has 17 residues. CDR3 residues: CASSHTPRQFGTGELFF. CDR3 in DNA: TGTGCCAGCAGTCATACACCAAGGCAGTTCGGCACCGGGGAGCTGTTTTTT.

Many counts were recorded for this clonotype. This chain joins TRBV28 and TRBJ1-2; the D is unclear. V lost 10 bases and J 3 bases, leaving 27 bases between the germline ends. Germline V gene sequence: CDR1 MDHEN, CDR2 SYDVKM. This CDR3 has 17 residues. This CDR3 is CATSEGSLRGADYGYTF. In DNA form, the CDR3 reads TGTGCCACTTCCGAGGGTTCTTTGCGGGGTGCTGACTATGGCTACACCTTC.

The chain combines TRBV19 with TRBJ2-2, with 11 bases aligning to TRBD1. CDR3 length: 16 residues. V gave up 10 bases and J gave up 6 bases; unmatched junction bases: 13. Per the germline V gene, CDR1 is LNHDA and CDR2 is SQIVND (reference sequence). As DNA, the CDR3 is TGTGCCACCTACGCCGGACAGGGGGCATTCGCCGGGGAGCTGTTTTTT. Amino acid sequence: CATYAGQGAFAGELFF.

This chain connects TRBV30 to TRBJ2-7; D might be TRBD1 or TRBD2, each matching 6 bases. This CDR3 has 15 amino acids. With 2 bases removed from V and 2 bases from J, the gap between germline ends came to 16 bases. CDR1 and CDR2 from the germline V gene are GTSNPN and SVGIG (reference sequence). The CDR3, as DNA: TGTGCCTGGAGTCCTAGGGGGGCTACCACCTACGAGCAGTACTTC. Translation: CAWSPRGATTYEQYF.

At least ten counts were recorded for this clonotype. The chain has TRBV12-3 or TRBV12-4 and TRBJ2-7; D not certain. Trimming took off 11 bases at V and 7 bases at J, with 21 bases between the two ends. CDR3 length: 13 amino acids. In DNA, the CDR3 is TGTGCCTCCAGGCTACAGCAAAGTACGGAGCAGTACTTC. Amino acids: CASRLQQSTEQYF.